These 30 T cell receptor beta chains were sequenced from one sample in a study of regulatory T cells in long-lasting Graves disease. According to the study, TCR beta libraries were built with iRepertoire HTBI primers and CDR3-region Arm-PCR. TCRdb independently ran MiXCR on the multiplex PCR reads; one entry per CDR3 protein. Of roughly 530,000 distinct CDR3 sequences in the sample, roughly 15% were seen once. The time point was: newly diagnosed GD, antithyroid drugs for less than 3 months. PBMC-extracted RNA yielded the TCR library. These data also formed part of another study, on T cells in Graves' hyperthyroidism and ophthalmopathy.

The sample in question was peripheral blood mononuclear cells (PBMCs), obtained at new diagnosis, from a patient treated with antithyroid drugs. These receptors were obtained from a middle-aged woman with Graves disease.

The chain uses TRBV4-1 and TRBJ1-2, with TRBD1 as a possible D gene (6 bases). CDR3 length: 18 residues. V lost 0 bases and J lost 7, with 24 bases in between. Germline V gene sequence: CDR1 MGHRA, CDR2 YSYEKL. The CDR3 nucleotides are TGCGCCAGCAGCCAAGAGGACGTTTCCGAATTTCTACAGGGTGGCTACACCTTC. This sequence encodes CASSQEDVSEFLQGGYTF.

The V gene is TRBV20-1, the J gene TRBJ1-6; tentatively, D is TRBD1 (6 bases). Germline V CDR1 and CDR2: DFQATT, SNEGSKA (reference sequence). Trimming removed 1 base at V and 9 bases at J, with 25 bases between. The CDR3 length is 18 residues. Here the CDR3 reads CSARVAGGGPRGVSPLHF. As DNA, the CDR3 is TGCAGTGCTAGAGTGGCGGGGGGCGGTCCCCGGGGGGTTTCACCCCTCCACTTT.

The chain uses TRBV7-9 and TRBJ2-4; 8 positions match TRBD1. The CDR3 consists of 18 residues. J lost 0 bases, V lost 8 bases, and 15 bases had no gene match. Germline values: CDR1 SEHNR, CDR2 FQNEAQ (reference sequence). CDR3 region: CASGSGQDHTLAKNIQYF. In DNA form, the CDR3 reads TGTGCCAGCGGCTCGGGACAGGACCATACCCTAGCCAAAAACATTCAGTACTTC.

The CDR3: CSAGTSGGHGETQYF. CDR3 in DNA: TGCAGTGCTGGGACTAGCGGGGGGCACGGTGAGACCCAGTACTTC. The chain couples TRBV20-1 to TRBJ2-5; TRBD2 matches 15 bases. J gave up 5 bases and V 5 bases, and 6 bases lay outside the gene matches. The CDR3 covers 15 residues. The germline V gene encodes CDR1 DFQATT and CDR2 SNEGSKA (reference sequence).

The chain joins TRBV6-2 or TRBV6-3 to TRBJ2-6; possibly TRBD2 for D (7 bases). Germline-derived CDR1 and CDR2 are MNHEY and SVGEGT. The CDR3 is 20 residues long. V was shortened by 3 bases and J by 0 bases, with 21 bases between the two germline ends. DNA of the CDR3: TGTGCCAGCAGTTATCTTGCACCGGGGGGCCCCAGCTCTGGGGCCAACGTCCTGACTTTC. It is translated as CASSYLAPGGPSSGANVLTF.

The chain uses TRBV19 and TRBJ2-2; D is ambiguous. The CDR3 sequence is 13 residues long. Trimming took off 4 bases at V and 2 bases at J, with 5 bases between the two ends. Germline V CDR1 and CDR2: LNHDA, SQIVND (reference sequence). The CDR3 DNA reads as TGTGCCAGTAGTAGATTTAACACCGGGGAGCTGTTTTTT. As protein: CASSRFNTGELFF.

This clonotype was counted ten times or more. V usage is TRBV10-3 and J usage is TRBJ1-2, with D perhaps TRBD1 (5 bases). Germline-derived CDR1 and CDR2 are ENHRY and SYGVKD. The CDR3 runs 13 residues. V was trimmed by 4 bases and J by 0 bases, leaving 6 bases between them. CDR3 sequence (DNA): TGTGCCATCAGTGGGGGGACTAACTATGGCTACACCTTC. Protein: CAISGGTNYGYTF.

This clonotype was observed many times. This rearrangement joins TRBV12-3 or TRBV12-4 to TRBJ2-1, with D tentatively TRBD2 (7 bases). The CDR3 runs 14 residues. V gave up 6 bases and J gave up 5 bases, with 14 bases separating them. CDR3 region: CASRGGVGDNEQFF. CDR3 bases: TGTGCCAGCAGAGGGGGGGTAGGGGACAATGAGCAGTTCTTC.

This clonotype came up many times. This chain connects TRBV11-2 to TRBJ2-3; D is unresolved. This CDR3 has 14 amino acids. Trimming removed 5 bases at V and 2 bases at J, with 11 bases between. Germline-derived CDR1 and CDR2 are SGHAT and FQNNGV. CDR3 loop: CASSPWGATDTQYF. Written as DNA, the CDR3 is TGTGCCAGCAGCCCCTGGGGTGCCACAGATACGCAGTATTTT.

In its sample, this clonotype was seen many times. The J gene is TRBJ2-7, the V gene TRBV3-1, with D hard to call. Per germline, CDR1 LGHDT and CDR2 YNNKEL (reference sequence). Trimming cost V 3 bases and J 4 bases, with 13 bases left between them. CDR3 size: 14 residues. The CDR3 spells CASSHGRFLYEQYF. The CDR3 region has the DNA TGTGCCAGCAGCCACGGCAGATTTCTTTACGAGCAGTACTTC.

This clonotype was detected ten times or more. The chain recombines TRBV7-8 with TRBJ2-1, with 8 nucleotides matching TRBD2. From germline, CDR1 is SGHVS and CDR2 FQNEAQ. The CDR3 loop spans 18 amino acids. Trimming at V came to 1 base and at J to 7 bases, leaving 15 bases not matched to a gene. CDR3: CASSLGYGGDTLGNEQFF. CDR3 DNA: TGTGCCAGCAGCTTAGGGTACGGGGGGGACACCCTTGGAAATGAGCAGTTCTTC.

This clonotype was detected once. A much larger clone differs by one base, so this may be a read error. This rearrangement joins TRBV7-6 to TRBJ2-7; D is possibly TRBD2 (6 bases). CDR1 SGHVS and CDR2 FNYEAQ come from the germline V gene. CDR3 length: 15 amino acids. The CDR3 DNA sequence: TGTACCAGCAGCCCATCCTCGCGGGGTTGGTACGAGCAGTACTTC. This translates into CTSSPSSRGWYEQYF.

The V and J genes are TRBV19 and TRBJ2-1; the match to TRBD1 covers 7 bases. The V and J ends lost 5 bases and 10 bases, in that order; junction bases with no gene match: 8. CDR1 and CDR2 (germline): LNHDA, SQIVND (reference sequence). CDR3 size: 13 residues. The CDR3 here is CASSAGTAGEQFF. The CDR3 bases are TGTGCCAGTAGTGCTGGGACAGCCGGGGAGCAGTTCTTC.

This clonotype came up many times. CDR3 in DNA: TGTGCCAGCAGCTTAAGCGGTTGGGGCAAGGTCAAAGAGACCCAGTACTTC. Protein: CASSLSGWGKVKETQYF. The chain couples TRBV11-3 to TRBJ2-5, with D possibly called TRBD1 or TRBD2 (5 bases each). The germline gives CDR1 SGHNT, CDR2 YENEEA. The CDR3 runs to 17 residues. Between the trimmed V and J ends, which lost 2 bases and 3 bases, there was a span of 19 bases.

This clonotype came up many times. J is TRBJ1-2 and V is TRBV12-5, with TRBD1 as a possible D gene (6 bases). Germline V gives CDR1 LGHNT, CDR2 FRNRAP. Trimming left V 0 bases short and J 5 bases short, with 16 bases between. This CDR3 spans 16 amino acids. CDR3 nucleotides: TGTGCTAGTGGTTTGGTACCTGGGGCAGGGGAATATGGCTACACCTTC. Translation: CASGLVPGAGEYGYTF.

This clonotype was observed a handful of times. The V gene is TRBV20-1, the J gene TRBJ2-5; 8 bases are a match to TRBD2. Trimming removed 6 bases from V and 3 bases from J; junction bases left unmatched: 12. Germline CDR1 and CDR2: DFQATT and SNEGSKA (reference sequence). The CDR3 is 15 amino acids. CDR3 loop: CSALAAGGLKETQYF. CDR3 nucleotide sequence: TGCAGTGCCCTTGCGGCGGGGGGCCTAAAAGAGACCCAGTACTTC.

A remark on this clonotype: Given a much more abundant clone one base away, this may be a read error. The CDR3 DNA sequence: TGCAGTGCTAGGACAGCTACTAACCATGGCTACACCTTC. Amino acid sequence: CSARTATNHGYTF. The rearrangement links TRBV20-1 to TRBJ1-2, with TRBD1 as a possible D gene (5 bases). The CDR3 is made up of 13 amino acids. The V gene's germline CDR1 is DFQATT and CDR2 SNEGSKA (reference sequence).

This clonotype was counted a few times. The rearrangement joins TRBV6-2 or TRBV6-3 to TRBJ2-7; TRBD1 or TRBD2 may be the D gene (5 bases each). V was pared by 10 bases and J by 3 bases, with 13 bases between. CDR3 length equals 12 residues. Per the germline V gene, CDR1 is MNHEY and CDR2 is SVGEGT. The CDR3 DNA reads TGTGCCACCGGGGCTAACTACTACGAGCAGTACTTC. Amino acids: CATGANYYEQYF.

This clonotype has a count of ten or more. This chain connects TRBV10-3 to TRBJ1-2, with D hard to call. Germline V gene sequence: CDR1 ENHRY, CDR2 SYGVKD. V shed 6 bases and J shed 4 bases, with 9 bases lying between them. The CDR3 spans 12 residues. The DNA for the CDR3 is TGTGCCATCAGCAGAGATGCCTATGGCTACACCTTC. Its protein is CAISRDAYGYTF.

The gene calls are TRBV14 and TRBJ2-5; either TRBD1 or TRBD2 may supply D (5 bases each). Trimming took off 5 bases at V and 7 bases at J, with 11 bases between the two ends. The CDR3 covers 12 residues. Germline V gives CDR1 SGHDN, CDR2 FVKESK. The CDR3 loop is CASSGGIVTQYF. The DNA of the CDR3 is TGTGCCAGCAGCGGGGGAATTGTGACCCAGTACTTC.

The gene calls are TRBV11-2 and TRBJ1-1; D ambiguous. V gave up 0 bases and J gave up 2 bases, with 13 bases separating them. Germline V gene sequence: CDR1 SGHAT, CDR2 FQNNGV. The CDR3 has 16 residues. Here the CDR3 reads CASSLEGRAANTEAFF. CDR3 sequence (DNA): TGTGCCAGCAGCTTAGAAGGGAGGGCTGCCAACACTGAAGCTTTCTTT.

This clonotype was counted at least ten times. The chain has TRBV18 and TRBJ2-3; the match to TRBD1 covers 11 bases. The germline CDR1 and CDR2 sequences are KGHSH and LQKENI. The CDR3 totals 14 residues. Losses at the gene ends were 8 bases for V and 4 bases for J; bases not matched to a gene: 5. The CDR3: CASSRGQGADTQYF. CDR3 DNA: TGTGCCAGCAGCCGGGGACAGGGGGCAGATACGCAGTATTTT.

This chain's CDR3 is CASSQGLLAPGPHTDTQYF. In DNA form, the CDR3 reads TGCGCCAGCAGCCAAGGATTGTTGGCCCCGGGACCCCACACAGATACGCAGTATTTT. The chain recombines TRBV4-1 with TRBJ2-3; TRBD1 or TRBD2 may be the D gene (5 bases each). The CDR3 is 19 amino acids. V lost 1 base to trimming and J lost 2 bases, with 22 bases between them. From germline, CDR1 is MGHRA and CDR2 YSYEKL.

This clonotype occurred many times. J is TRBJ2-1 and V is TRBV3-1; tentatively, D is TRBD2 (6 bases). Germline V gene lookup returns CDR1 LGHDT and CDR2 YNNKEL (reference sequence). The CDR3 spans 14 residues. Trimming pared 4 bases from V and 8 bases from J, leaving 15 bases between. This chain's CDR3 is CASSLLPGGDEQFF. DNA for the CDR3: TGTGCCAGCAGCCTTCTGCCCGGGGGAGATGAGCAGTTCTTC.

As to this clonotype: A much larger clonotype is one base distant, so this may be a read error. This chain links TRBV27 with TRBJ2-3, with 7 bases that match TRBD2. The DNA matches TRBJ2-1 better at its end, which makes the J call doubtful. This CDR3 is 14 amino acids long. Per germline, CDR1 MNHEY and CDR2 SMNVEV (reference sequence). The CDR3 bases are TGTGCCAGCAGTTCCGCCGGGAGGAGGAATGGGCAGTTCTTC. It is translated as CASSSAGRRNGQFF.

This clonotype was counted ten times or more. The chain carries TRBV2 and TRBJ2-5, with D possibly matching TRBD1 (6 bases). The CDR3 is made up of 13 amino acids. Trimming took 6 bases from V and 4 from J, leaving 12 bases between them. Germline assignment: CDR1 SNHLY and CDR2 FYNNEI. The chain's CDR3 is CASSIDRRETQYF. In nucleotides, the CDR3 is TGTGCCAGCAGCATCGACAGGCGAGAGACCCAGTACTTC.

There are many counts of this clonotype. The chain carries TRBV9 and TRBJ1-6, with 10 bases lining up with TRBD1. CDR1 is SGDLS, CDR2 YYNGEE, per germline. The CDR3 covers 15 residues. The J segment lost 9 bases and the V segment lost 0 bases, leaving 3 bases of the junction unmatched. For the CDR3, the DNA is TGTGCCAGCAGCGTAGAAGGGACAGGGGCTTCACCCCTCCACTTT. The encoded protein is CASSVEGTGASPLHF.

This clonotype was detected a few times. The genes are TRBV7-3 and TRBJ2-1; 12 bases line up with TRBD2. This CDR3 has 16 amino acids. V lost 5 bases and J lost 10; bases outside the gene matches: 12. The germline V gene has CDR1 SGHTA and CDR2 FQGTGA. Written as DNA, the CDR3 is TGTGCCAGCAGCCTCCTTCCTAGCGGGGGGGCCGGGGAGCAGTTCTTC. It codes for CASSLLPSGGAGEQFF.

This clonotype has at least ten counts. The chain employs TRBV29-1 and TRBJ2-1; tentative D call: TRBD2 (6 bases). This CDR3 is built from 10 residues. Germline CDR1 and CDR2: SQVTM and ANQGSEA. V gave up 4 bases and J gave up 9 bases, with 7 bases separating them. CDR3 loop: CSVAGVEQFF. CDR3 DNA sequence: TGCAGCGTTGCGGGGGTTGAGCAGTTCTTC.

CDR3 coding DNA: TGTGCCAGCAGCGTAGAGCCCTTGGGAACCCAGTACTTC. Protein: CASSVEPLGTQYF. This chain connects TRBV9 to TRBJ2-5; no definite D call. The CDR3 loop spans 13 amino acids. Trimming removed 0 bases at V and 8 bases at J, with 11 bases between. Germline CDR1 and CDR2: SGDLS and YYNGEE.